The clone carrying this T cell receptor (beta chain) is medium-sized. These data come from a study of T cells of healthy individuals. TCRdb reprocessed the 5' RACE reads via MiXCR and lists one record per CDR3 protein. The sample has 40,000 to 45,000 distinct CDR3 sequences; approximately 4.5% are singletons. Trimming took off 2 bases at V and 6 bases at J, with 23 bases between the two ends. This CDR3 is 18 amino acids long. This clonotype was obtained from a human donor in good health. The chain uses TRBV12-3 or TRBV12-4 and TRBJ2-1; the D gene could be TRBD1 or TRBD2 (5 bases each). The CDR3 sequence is CASSLLPPGGYGGNEQFF. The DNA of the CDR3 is TGTGCCAGCAGTTTACTACCCCCCGGCGGCTATGGGGGCAATGAGCAGTTCTTC.